Below, 13 T cell receptor beta chains from the same sample are listed, as sequenced in a study of neurological immune-mediated disorders. TCRdb analysed the 5' RACE reads with MiXCR anew, one entry per CDR3 protein. The repertoire consists of 55,000 to 70,000 distinct CDR3 sequences, with roughly 11% occurring once and the leading ten covering about 1.7%. The sequencing input was PBMCs. The source of these receptors is a man aged 60-69 years in good health.

This clonotype was counted ten times or more. CDR3 DNA sequence: TGCGCCAGCAGCTTGGACGGGCAGGCTGAGTATTTT. This sequence encodes CASSLDGQAEYF. The chain employs TRBV5-1 and TRBJ2-3; no clear D. CDR3 size: 12 residues. The V and J ends lost 0 bases and 13 bases respectively, with 12 bases between them. Germline CDR1 reads SGHRS; CDR2 reads YFSETQ.

This clonotype was seen ten or more times. This chain connects TRBV6-5 to TRBJ1-2; possibly TRBD1 for D (6 bases). The V gene lost 8 bases and the J gene lost 8 bases, with 24 bases spanning the gap. From germline, CDR1 is MNHEY and CDR2 SVGAGI. This CDR3 region has 15 residues. CDR3 DNA sequence: TGTGCCAGCGCGCTGGGCCCAGGGGCCCCCGGGGGCTACACCTTC. Translating it yields CASALGPGAPGGYTF.

This clonotype was seen many times. V and J are TRBV20-1 and TRBJ2-1; D call uncertain. The CDR3 runs 12 residues. The germline gives CDR1 DFQATT, CDR2 SNEGSKA (reference sequence). V dropped 6 bases and J dropped 9 bases, with 15 bases sitting between them. DNA of the CDR3: TGCAGTGCCCCCGGAGAGGTTGGTGAGCAGTTCTTC. This gives the protein CSAPGEVGEQFF.

This clonotype was seen at least ten times. The gene calls are TRBV6-5 and TRBJ2-3, with D possibly TRBD2 on 7 matching bases. The CDR3 is made up of 17 amino acids. Germline V gene data show CDR1 as MNHEY and CDR2 as SVGAGI. V gave up 0 bases and J gave up 3 bases, with 16 bases separating them. CDR3 sequence: CASSYSGGGAWTDTQYF. Written as DNA, the CDR3 is TGTGCCAGCAGTTACTCGGGAGGGGGGGCGTGGACAGATACGCAGTATTTT.

This clonotype occurred many times. This chain joins TRBV20-1 and TRBJ1-1; 9 nucleotides agree with TRBD1. The germline CDR1 and CDR2 sequences are DFQATT and SNEGSKA (reference sequence). The trim removed 5 bases at V and 6 bases at J, leaving 7 bases unmatched. The CDR3 consists of 13 residues. Here the CDR3 reads CSAPSDRGPEAFF. CDR3 DNA sequence: TGCAGTGCTCCCTCGGACAGGGGACCTGAAGCTTTCTTT.

V is TRBV7-2 and J is TRBJ2-3, with D maybe TRBD1 (6 bases). With 2 bases removed from V and 0 bases from J, the gap between germline ends came to 15 bases. CDR1 SGHTA and CDR2 FQGNSA come from the germline V gene. The CDR3 has 17 residues. CDR3 DNA sequence: TGTGCCAGCAGCTTATCACCCCAGGGGTTTAGCACAGATACGCAGTATTTT. This gives the protein CASSLSPQGFSTDTQYF.

There are a few counts of this clonotype. The chain recombines TRBV4-2 with TRBJ2-4; possibly TRBD1 or TRBD2 for D (5 bases each). The V and J ends lost 1 base and 10 bases respectively, with 23 bases between them. Germline assignment: CDR1 LGHNA and CDR2 YNFKEQ. The CDR3 spans 17 residues. CDR3 residues: CASSQASGGAGPGIQYF. DNA of the CDR3: TGTGCCAGCAGCCAAGCCTCCGGTGGGGCGGGCCCTGGGATTCAGTACTTC.

This clonotype was counted many times. This chain uses TRBV4-3 with TRBJ2-4; D could derive from TRBD1 or TRBD2 (6 bases each). The germline V and J ends were trimmed by 1 base and 6 bases, with 13 bases remaining between them. Germline V lookup: CDR1 LGHNA, CDR2 YSLEER. CDR3 size: 15 residues. CDR3 sequence: CASSQGRGPRNIQYF. CDR3 DNA sequence: TGCGCCAGCAGCCAAGGACGGGGGCCGAGAAACATTCAGTACTTC.

This clonotype was counted ten times or more. The gene calls are TRBV7-2 and TRBJ2-1; tentative D call: TRBD2 (5 bases). The ends were cut back, 1 base at V and 12 bases at J, with 10 bases in the middle. The germline V gene encodes CDR1 SGHTA and CDR2 FQGNSA. This CDR3 spans 12 amino acids. CDR3 sequence reads: CASSLERERQFF. CDR3 coding DNA: TGTGCCAGCAGCTTAGAAAGGGAGAGGCAGTTCTTC.

Many counts were recorded for this clonotype. The rearrangement uses TRBV20-1 and TRBJ1-3, with D perhaps matching TRBD1 (5 bases). V lost 5 bases, J lost 4 bases, and 9 bases lay in between. CDR3 length equals 12 residues. CDR1 is DFQATT, CDR2 SNEGSKA, per germline (reference sequence). Here the CDR3 DNA reads TGCAGTGCTCGGGGACCCGGAAACACCATATATTTT. Translation gives CSARGPGNTIYF.

In its sample, this clonotype was seen many times. The chain is built from TRBV10-3 and TRBJ2-6; D is uncertain. Germline assignment: CDR1 ENHRY and CDR2 SYGVKD. Trimming left V 3 bases short and J 0 bases short, with 6 bases between. The CDR3 spans 15 residues. The CDR3 nucleotides read TGTGCCATCAGTGATATCTCCTCTGGGGCCAACGTCCTGACTTTC. Its translation is CAISDISSGANVLTF.

Turning to this clonotype: Being one base from a much bigger clone, this may be a read error. V usage is TRBV5-1 and J usage is TRBJ1-2, with D perhaps TRBD1 (6 bases). Trimming stripped 4 bases from V and 5 bases from J, with 9 bases between. The CDR3 spans 12 residues. Germline V gives CDR1 SGHRS, CDR2 YFSETQ. The CDR3 loop is CASSLDRYGYTF. DNA for the CDR3: TGCGCCAGCAGCCTGGACAGATATGGCTACACCTTC.

This clonotype was observed at least ten times. CDR3 in amino acids: CSARVGGSSTDTQYF. In DNA form, the CDR3 reads TGCAGTGCTAGAGTAGGGGGATCAAGCACAGATACGCAGTATTTT. The chain carries TRBV20-1 and TRBJ2-3, with D possibly matching TRBD1 (6 bases). The germline V and J ends were trimmed by 1 base and 0 bases, with 11 bases remaining between them. Germline V gene data show CDR1 as DFQATT and CDR2 as SNEGSKA (reference sequence). This CDR3 contains 15 residues.